This T cell receptor beta chain appears in the sequencing data of a study of CD8+ T cells in alopecia areata. In germline, CDR1 is SGHTA, CDR2 FQGNSA. CDR3 length: 11 residues. The V gene lost 5 bases and the J gene lost 9 bases, with 8 bases spanning the gap. cDNA reverse transcribed from extracted RNA served as the sequencing template. Clones were sequenced by immunoSEQ multiplex PCR, and TCRdb holds only the in-frame ones, with some missing. The profile shows 150,000 to 200,000 clones, around 55% of them singletons. The receptor was isolated from a human donor in good health. The chain employs TRBV7-2 and TRBJ2-1, with D unclear. Sequencing was done on a sample of CD4+ T cells sorted from blood. CDR3 coding DNA: TGTGCCAGCAGCCCCCAGATTGAGCAGTTCTTC. Protein sequence: CASSPQIEQFF.